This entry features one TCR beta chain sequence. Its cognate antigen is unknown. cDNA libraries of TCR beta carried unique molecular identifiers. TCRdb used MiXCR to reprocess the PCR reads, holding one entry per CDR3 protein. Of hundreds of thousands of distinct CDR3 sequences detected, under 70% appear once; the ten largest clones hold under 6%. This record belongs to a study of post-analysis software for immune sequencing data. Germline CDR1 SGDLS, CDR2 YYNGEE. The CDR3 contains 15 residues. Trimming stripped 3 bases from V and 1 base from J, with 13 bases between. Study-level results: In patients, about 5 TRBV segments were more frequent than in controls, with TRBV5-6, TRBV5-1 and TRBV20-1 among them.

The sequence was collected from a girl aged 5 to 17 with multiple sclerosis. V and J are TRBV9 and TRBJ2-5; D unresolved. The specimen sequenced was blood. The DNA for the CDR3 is TGTGCCAGCAGCGCCCGCGCCAGAGGCCAAGAGACCCAGTACTTC. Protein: CASSARARGQETQYF. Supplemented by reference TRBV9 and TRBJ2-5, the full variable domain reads DSGVTQTPKHLITATGQRVTLRCSPRSGDLSVYWYQQSLDQGLQFLIQYYNGEERAKGNILERFSAQQFPDLHSELNLSSLELGDSALYFCASSARARGQETQYFGPGTRLLVL.